The TCR beta chain under discussion was sequenced for a study of T cell responses to AZD1222 COVID-19 vaccine. Here immunoSEQ multiplex PCR was the method, and the copy in TCRdb shows in-frame clones only, minus some. The data show 95,000 to 150,000 clones, about 88% seen once. The CDR3 spans 16 residues. Germline V gene data show CDR1 as KGHSH and CDR2 as LQKENI. V lost 6 bases, J lost 7 bases, and 8 bases stayed unmatched. Combined were second doses at about 4 or about 12 weeks. Sequencing used peripheral blood, obtained 28 days after the second AZD1222 dose. The rearrangement uses TRBV18 and TRBJ2-1; 14 bases are a match to TRBD2. The TCR comes from an adult who received the AZD1222 COVID-19 vaccine. The CDR3 bases are TGTGCCAGCTCCATGACTAGCGGGGGGGCCAGGAATGAGCAGTTCTTC. Its protein product is CASSMTSGGARNEQFF.